These 3 T cell receptor beta chains originate from one sample sequenced in a study of T cells after yellow fever vaccination. TCRdb ran MiXCR on the 5' RACE reads and lists one entry per CDR3 protein. The sample includes about 73,000 distinct CDR3 sequences, approximately 8% of them seen just once. Sequencing used CD8+ T cells sorted from PBMCs, obtained on the day of the yellow fever booster vaccination. Every receptor here comes from a man aged 25-45 years who received the YFV17D yellow fever vaccine.

The chain recombines TRBV5-1 with TRBJ1-2; 11 bases are a match to TRBD1. The V segment lost 0 bases and the J segment 8 bases; nucleotides outside the gene matches: 6. Germline-derived CDR1 and CDR2 are SGHRS and YFSETQ. CDR3 length equals 15 residues. The CDR3, as DNA: TGCGCCAGCAGCTTGGAGGGACAGGGGGTATACGGCTACACCTTC. Its translation: CASSLEGQGVYGYTF.

This clonotype has only a few counts. The V and J genes are TRBV27 and TRBJ1-3; D call uncertain. V lost 2 bases to trimming and J lost 0 bases, with 8 bases between them. CDR1 is MNHEY and CDR2 is SMNVEV in the germline V gene (reference sequence). The CDR3 has 15 amino acids. The CDR3 nucleotides are TGTGCCAGCAGTTTACTAGGGAGCTCTGGAAACACCATATATTTT. It encodes CASSLLGSSGNTIYF.

This clonotype was seen more than once but under ten times. The chain has TRBV29-1 and TRBJ2-1; TRBD2 aligns across 8 bases. Trimming at V came to 4 bases and at J to 2 bases, leaving 4 bases not matched to a gene. Germline-derived CDR1 and CDR2 are SQVTM and ANQGSEA. This CDR3 has 14 amino acids. The CDR3 DNA reads TGCAGCGTTGCACTAGCGGCGACCTACAATGAGCAGTTCTTC. It yields the protein CSVALAATYNEQFF.